The 3 T cell receptor beta chains given below trace back to one sample, sequenced in a study of blood T cells in healthy people across ages. Primers used in a second PCR of roughly 6 to 12 cycles were a sample-barcoded 5' primer and a J-beta primer mix. TCRdb ran MiXCR on the 5' RACE reads and lists one entry per CDR3 protein. The repertoire consists of about 840,000 distinct CDR3 sequences, with just under 30% occurring once and the leading ten covering around 9.6%. These data were also filed under a second study, of T cells of mothers and their children.

Sequencing used blood. The receptors derive from a woman in her thirties or forties in good health.

CDR3 DNA sequence: TGTGCCAGCAGTGAAAGGCGGATAGCGGAGGCTTCCCAAGAGACCCAGTACTTC. As protein: CASSERRIAEASQETQYF. The rearrangement joins TRBV2 to TRBJ2-5; tentatively, D is TRBD2 (6 bases). CDR1 SNHLY and CDR2 FYNNEI come from the germline V gene. Trimming cost V 2 bases and J 1 base, with 20 bases left between them. The CDR3 is 18 amino acids.

This clonotype was seen a single time. A junction end diverges from the germline sequence, so it may reflect a read error. As DNA, the CDR3 is TGTGCCAGCAGTTGGGGCAGGGCCTATTCTGGGGCCTACGTCCTGACTTTC. Translating gives CASSWGRAYSGAYVLTF. This sequence joins TRBV12-3 or TRBV12-4 and TRBJ2-6; tentative D call: TRBD1 (5 bases). The CDR3 runs 17 residues.

This clonotype was seen repeatedly, ten times or more. A much larger clone differs from this one at a single base, so this may be a read error. V is TRBV12-3 or TRBV12-4 and J is TRBJ2-7; 7 positions agree with TRBD1. This CDR3 spans 13 amino acids. V was clipped by 5 bases and J by 3 bases; unmatched bases: 4. The CDR3 nucleotides read TGTGCCAGCAGTCGGGACAGCTTCTACGAGCAGTACTTC. This translates into CASSRDSFYEQYF.